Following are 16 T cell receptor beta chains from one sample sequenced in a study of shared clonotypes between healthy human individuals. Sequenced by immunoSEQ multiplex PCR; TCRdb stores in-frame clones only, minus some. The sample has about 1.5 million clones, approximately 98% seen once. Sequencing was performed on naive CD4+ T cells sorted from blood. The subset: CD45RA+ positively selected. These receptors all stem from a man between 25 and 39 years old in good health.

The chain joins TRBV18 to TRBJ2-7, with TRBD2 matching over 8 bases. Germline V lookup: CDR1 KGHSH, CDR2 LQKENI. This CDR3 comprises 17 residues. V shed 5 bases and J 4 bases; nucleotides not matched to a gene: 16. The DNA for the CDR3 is TGTGCCAGCTCATCCCTACTCGGGAGTCCTAGCGGGTACGAGCAGTACTTC. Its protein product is CASSSLLGSPSGYEQYF.

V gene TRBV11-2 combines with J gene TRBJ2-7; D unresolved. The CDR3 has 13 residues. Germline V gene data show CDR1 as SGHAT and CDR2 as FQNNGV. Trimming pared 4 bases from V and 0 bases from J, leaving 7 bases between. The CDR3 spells CASSSVSSYEQYF. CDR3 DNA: TGTGCCAGCAGCTCCGTAAGCTCCTACGAGCAGTACTTC. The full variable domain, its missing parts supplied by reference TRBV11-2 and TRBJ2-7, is EAGVAQSPRYKIIEKRQSVAFWCNPISGHATLYWYQQILGQGPKLLIQFQNNGVVDDSQLPKDRFSAERLKGVDSTLKIQPAKLEDSAVYLCASSSVSSYEQYFGPGTRLTVT.

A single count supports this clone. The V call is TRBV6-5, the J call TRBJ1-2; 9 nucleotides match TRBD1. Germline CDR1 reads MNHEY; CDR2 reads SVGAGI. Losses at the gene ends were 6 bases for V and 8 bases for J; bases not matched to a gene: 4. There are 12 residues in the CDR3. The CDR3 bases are TGTGCCAGCAGACAGGGGGCCCAAGGCTACACCTTC. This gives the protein CASRQGAQGYTF.

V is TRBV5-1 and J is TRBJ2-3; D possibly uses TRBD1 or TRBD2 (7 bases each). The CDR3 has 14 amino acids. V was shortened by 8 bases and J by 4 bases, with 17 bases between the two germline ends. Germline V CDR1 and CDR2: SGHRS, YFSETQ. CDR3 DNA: TGCGCCAGTTGCGCGACAGGGAGGGCAGATACGCAGTATTTT. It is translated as CASCATGRADTQYF. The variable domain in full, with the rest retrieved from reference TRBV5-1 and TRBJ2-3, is KAGVTQTPRYLIKTRGQQVTLSCSPISGHRSVSWYQQTPGQGLQFLFEYFSETQRNKGNFPGRFSGRQFSNSRSEMNVSTLELGDSALYLCASCATGRADTQYFGPGTRLTVL.

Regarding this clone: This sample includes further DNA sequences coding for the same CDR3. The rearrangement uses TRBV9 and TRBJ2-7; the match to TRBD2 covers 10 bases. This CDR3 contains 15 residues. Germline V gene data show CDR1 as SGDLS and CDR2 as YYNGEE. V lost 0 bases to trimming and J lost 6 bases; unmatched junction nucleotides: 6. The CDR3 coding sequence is TGTGCCAGCAGCGTAGGGGCTAGCGGGAGTTCCGAGCAGTACTTC. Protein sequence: CASSVGASGSSEQYF.

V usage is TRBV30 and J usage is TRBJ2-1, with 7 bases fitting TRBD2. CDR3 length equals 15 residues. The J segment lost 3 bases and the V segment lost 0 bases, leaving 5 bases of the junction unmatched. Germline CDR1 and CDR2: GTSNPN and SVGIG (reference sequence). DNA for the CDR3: TGTGCCTGGAGTGTACGAGGGAGGGGCTACAATGAGCAGTTCTTC. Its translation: CAWSVRGRGYNEQFF.

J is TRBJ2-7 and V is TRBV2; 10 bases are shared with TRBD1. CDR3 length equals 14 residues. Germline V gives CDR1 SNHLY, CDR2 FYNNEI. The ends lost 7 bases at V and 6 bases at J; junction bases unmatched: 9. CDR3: CASTGTGATGEQYF. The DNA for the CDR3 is TGTGCCAGCACGGGGACAGGGGCGACGGGCGAGCAGTACTTC.

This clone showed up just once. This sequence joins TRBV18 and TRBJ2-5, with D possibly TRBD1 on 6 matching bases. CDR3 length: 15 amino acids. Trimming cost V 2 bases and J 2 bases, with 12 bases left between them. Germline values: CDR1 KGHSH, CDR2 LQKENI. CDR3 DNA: TGTGCCAGCTCACCAAGGGACAAAATACAAGAGACCCAGTACTTC. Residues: CASSPRDKIQETQYF.

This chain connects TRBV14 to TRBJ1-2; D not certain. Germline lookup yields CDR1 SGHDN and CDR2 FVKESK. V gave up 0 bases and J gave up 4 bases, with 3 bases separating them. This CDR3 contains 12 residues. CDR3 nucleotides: TGTGCCAGCAGCCAAGACGCCTATGGCTACACCTTC. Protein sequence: CASSQDAYGYTF.

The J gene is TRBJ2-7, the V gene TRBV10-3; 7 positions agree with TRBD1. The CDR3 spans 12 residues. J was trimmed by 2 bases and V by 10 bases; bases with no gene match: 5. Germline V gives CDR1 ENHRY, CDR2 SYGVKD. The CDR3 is CATRQGAYEQYF. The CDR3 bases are TGTGCCACTCGACAGGGAGCCTACGAGCAGTACTTC.

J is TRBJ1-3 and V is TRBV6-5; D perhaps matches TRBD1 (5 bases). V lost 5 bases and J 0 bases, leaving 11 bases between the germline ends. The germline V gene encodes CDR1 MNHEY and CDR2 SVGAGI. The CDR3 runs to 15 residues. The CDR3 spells CASSQLGVSGNTIYF. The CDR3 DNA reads TGTGCCAGCAGTCAATTAGGGGTCTCTGGAAACACCATATATTTT.

The chain's CDR3 is CASSSSGGAASTDTQYF. The CDR3 DNA follows: TGTGCCAGCAGCTCCTCAGGTGGCGCCGCTAGCACAGATACGCAGTATTTT. The chain uses TRBV28 and TRBJ2-3; D is unresolved. V was cut by 6 bases and J by 0 bases, with 19 bases left in between. In germline, CDR1 is MDHEN, CDR2 SYDVKM. The CDR3 consists of 17 residues. The whole variable domain, filled in from reference TRBV28 and TRBJ2-3, reads DVKVTQSSRYLVKRTGEKVFLECVQDMDHENMFWYRQDPGLGLRLIYFSYDVKMKEKGDIPEGYSVSREKKERFSLILESASTNQTSMYLCASSSSGGAASTDTQYFGPGTRLTVL.

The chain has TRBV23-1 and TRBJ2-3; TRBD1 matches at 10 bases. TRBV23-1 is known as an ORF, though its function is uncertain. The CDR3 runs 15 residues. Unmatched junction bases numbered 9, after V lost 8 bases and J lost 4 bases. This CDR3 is CASSKPGQGSDTQYF. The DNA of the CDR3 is TGCGCCAGCTCCAAACCGGGACAGGGGTCAGATACGCAGTATTTT.

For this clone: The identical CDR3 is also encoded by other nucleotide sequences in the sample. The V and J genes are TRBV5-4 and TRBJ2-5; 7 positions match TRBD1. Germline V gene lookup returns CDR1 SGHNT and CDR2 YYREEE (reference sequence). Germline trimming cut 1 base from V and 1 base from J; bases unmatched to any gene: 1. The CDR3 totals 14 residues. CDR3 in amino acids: CASSLRDSQETQYF. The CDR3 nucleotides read TGTGCCAGCAGCTTGCGGGACAGCCAAGAGACCCAGTACTTC.

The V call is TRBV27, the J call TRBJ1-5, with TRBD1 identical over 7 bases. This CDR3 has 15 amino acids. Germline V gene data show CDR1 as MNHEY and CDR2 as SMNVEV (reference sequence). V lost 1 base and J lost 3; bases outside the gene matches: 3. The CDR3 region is CASSLYGTDNQPQHF. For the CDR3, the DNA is TGTGCCAGCAGTTTATATGGGACAGACAATCAGCCCCAGCATTTT.

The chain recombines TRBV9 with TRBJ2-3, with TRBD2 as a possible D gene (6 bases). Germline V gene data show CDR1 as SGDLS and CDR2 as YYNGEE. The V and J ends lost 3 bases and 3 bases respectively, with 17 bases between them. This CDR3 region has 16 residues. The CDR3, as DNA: TGTGCCAGCAGCGGGACCTCTGCGGGACTTACAGATACGCAGTATTTT. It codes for CASSGTSAGLTDTQYF.